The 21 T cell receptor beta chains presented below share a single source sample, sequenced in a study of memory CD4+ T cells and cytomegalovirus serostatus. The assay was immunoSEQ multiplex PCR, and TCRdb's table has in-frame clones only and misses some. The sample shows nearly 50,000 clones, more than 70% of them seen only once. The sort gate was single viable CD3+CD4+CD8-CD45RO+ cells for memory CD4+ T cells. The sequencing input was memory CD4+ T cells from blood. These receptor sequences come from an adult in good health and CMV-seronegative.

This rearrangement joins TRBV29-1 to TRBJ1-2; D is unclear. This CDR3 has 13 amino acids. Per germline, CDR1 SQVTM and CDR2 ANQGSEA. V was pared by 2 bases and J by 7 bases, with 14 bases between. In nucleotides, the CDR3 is TGCAGCGTTGAACCGGCAGGAGGTGGTGGCTACACCTTC. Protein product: CSVEPAGGGGYTF. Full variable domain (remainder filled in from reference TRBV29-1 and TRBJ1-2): SAVISQKPSRDICQRGTSLTIQCQVDSQVTMMFWYRQQPGQSLTLIATANQGSEATYESGFVIDKFPISRPNLTFSTLTVSNMSPEDSSIYLCSVEPAGGGGYTFGSGTRLTVV.

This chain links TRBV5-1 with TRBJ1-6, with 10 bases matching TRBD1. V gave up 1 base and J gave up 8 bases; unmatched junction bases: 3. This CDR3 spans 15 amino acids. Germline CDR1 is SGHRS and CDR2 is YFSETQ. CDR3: CASSLRGTGDSPLHF. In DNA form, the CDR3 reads TGCGCCAGCAGCTTGAGGGGGACAGGGGATTCACCCCTCCACTTT. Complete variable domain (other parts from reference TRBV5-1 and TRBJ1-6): KAGVTQTPRYLIKTRGQQVTLSCSPISGHRSVSWYQQTPGQGLQFLFEYFSETQRNKGNFPGRFSGRQFSNSRSEMNVSTLELGDSALYLCASSLRGTGDSPLHFGNGTRLTVT.

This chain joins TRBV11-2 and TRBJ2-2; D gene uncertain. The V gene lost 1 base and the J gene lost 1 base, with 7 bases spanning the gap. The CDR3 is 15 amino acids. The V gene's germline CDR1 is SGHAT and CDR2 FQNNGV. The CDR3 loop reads CASSLVPRNTGELFF. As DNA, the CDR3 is TGTGCCAGCAGCTTAGTTCCCAGGAACACCGGGGAGCTGTTTTTT.

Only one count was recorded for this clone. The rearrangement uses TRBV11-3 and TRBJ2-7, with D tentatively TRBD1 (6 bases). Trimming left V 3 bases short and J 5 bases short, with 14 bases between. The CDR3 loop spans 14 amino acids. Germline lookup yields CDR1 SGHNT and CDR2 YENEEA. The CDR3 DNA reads TGTGCCAGCAGCTTCCCCGGGACACTCCACGAGCAGTACTTC. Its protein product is CASSFPGTLHEQYF.

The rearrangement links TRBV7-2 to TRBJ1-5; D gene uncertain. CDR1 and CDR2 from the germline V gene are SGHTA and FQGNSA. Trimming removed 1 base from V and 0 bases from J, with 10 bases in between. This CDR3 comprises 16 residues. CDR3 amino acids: CASSLGAGYSNQPQHF. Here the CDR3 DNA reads TGTGCCAGCAGCTTAGGAGCAGGCTATAGCAATCAGCCCCAGCATTTT. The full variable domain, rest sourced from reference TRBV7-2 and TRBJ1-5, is GAGVSQSPSNKVTEKGKDVELRCDPISGHTALYWYRQSLGQGLEFLIYFQGNSAPDKSGLPSDRFSAERTGGSVSTLTIQRTQQEDSAVYLCASSLGAGYSNQPQHFGDGTRLSIL.

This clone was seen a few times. As DNA, the CDR3 is TGTGCCAGTCACAGGGTTCCAGAGACCCAGTACTTC. It codes for CASHRVPETQYF. This chain joins TRBV19 and TRBJ2-5; weak D call: TRBD1 (6 bases). V lost 8 bases and J lost 4, with 11 bases in between. This CDR3 has 12 residues. CDR1 is LNHDA, CDR2 SQIVND, per germline (reference sequence). Using reference TRBV19 and TRBJ2-5 for the parts outside the CDR3, the full variable domain is DGGITQSPKYLFRKEGQNVTLSCEQNLNHDAMYWYRQDPGQGLRLIYYSQIVNDFQKGDIAEGYSVSREKKESFPLTVTSAQKNPTAFYLCASHRVPETQYFGPGTRLLVL.

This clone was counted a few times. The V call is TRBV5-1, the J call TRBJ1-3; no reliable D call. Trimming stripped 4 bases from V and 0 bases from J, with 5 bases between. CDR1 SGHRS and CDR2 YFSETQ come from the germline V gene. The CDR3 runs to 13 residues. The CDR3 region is CASSPGSGNTIYF. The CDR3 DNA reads TGCGCCAGCAGCCCAGGCTCTGGAAACACCATATATTTT.

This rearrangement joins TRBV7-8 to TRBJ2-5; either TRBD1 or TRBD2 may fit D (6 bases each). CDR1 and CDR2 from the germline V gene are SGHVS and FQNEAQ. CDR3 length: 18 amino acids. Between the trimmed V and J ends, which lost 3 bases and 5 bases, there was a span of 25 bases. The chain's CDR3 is CASSFGRMGGALRETQYF. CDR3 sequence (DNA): TGTGCCAGCAGCTTTGGGCGGATGGGGGGCGCCTTGCGGGAGACCCAGTACTTC.

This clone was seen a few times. The CDR3 DNA sequence: TGCAGCGTTGAGAAGTTTGCAGTAGACTATGGCTACACCTTC. This encodes CSVEKFAVDYGYTF. The genes are TRBV29-1 and TRBJ1-2; D not certain. Germline V gene lookup returns CDR1 SQVTM and CDR2 ANQGSEA. Trimming removed 3 bases at V and 3 bases at J, with 14 bases between. The CDR3 covers 14 residues.

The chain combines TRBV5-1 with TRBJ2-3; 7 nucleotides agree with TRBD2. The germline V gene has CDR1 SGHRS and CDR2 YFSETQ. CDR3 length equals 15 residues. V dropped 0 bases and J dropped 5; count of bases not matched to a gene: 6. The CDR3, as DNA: TGCGCCAGCAGCTTGGTGGCGGGAGAGGGAGATACGCAGTATTTT. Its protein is CASSLVAGEGDTQYF.

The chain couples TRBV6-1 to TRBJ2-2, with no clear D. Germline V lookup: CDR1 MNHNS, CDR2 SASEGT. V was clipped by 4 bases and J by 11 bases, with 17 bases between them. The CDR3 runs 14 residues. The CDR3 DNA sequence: TGTGCCAGCAGTGCCTCCCCTACCCCGGGCGAGCTGTTTTTT. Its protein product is CASSASPTPGELFF.

The CDR3 nucleotides are TGTGCCAGCAGCCAGGGTAGCGCTCGGACGTGGGAGCAGTACTTC. It is translated as CASSQGSARTWEQYF. V usage is TRBV6-6 and J usage is TRBJ2-7, with D perhaps matching TRBD1 or TRBD2 (5 bases each). Germline V CDR1 and CDR2: MNHNY, SVGAGI (reference sequence). The V gene lost 6 bases and the J gene lost 7 bases, with 22 bases spanning the gap. The CDR3 runs to 15 residues.

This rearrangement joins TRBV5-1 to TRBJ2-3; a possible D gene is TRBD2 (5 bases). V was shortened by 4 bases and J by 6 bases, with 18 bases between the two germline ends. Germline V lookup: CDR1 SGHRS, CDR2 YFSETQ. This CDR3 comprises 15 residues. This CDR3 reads CASSREAHGVDTQYF. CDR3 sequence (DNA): TGCGCCAGCAGCCGGGAAGCGCACGGGGTGGATACGCAGTATTTT.

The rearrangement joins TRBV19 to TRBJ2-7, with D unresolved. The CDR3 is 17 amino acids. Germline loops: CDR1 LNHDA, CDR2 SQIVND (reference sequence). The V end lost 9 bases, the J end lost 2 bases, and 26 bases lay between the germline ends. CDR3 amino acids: CASRSIWASGITYEQYF. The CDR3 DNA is TGTGCCAGCCGTTCAATATGGGCCTCAGGAATCACCTACGAGCAGTACTTC.

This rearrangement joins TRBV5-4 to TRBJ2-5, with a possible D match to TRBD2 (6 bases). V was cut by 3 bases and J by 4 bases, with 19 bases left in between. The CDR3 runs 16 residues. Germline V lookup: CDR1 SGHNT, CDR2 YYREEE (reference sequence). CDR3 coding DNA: TGTGCCAGCAGCTGGGGCAGCGGCGCGGGGAGAGAGACCCAGTACTTC. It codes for CASSWGSGAGRETQYF.

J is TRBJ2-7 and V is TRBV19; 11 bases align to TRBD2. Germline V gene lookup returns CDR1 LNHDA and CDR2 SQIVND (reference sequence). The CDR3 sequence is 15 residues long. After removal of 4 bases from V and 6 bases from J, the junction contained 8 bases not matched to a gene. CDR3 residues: CASSTVAGGRGEQYF. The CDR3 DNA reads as TGTGCCAGTAGTACCGTAGCGGGAGGGCGCGGCGAGCAGTACTTC.

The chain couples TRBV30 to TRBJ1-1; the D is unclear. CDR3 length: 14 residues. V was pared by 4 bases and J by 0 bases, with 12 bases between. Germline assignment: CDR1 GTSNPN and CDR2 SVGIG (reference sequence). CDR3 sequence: CAWNSRYMNTEAFF. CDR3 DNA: TGTGCCTGGAATTCTCGGTACATGAACACTGAAGCTTTCTTT.

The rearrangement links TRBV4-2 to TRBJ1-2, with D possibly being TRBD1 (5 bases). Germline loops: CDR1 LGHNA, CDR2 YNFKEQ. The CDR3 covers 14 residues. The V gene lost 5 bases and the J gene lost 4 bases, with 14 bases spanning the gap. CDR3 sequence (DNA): TGTGCCAGCAGCTCCCGGGGCAGTTCCTATGGCTACACCTTC. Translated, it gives CASSSRGSSYGYTF.

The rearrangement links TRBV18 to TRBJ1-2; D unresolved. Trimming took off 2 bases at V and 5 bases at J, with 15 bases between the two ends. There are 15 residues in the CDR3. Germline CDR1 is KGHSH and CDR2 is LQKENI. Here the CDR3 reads CASSPETGSDYGYTF. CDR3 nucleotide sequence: TGTGCCAGCTCACCAGAGACGGGGAGTGATTATGGCTACACCTTC. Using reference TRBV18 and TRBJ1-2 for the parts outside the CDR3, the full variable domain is NAGVMQNPRHLVRRRGQEARLRCSPMKGHSHVYWYRQLPEEGLKFMVYLQKENIIDESGMPKERFSAEFPKEGPSILRIQQVVRGDSAAYFCASSPETGSDYGYTFGSGTRLTVV.

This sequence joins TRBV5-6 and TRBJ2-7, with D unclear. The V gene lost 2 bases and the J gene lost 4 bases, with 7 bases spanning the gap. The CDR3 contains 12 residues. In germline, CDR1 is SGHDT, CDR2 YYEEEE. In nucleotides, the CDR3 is TGTGCCAGCAGCTTTGGTCCTTACGAGCAGTACTTC. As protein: CASSFGPYEQYF.

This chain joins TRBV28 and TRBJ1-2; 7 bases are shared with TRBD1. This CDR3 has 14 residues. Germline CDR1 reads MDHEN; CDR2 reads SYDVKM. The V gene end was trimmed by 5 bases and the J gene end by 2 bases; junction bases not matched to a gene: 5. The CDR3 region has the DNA TGTGCCAGCAGTCTACTGGGACAGAACTATGGCTACACCTTC. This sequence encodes CASSLLGQNYGYTF.